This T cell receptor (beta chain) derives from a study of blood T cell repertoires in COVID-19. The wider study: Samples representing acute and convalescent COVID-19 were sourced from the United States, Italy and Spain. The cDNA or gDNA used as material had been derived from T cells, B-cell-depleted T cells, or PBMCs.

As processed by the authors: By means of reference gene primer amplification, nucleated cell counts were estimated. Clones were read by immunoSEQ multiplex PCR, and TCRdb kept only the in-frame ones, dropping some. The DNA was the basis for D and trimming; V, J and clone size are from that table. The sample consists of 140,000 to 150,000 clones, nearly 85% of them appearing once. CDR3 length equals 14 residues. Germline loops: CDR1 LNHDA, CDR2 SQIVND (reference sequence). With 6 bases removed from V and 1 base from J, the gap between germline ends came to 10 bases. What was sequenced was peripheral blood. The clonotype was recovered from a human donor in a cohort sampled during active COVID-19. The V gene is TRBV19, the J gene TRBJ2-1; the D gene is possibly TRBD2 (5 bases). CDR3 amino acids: CASRPRGSYNEQFF. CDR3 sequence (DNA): TGTGCCAGTAGACCTCGGGGTTCCTACAATGAGCAGTTCTTC.